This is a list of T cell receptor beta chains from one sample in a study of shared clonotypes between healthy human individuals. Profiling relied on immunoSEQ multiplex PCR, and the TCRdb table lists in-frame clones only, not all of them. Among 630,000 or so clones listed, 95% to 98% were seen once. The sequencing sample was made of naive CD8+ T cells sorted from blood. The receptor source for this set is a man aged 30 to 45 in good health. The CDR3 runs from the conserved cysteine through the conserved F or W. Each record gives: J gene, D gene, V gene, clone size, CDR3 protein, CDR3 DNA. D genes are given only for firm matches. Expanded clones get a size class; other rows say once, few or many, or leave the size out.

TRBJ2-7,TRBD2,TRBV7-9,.,CASSSGVGGGEQYF,TGTGCCAGCAGCTCCGGTGTGGGCGGGGGCGAGCAGTACTTC
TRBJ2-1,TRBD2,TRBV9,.,CASSVQGLAGDEQFF,TGTGCCAGCAGCGTACAAGGACTAGCGGGCGATGAGCAGTTCTTC
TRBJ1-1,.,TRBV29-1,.,CSVEVDGQTEAFF,TGCAGCGTTGAAGTTGATGGCCAGACTGAAGCTTTCTTT
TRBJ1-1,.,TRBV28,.,CASSSTGNTEAFF,TGTGCCAGCAGTTCCACAGGGAACACTGAAGCTTTCTTT
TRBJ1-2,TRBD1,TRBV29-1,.,CSAGTGGDYGYTF,TGCAGCGCCGGGACAGGGGGTGACTATGGCTACACCTTC
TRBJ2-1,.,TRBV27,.,CASKLMPHNEQFF,TGTGCCAGCAAGTTAATGCCCCACAATGAGCAGTTCTTC
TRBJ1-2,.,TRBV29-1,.,CSADGGYGYTF,TGCAGCGCCGATGGAGGGTATGGCTACACCTTC
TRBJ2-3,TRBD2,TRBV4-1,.,CASSQREGSTDTQYF,TGCGCCAGCAGCCAGCGGGAGGGCAGCACAGATACGCAGTATTTT
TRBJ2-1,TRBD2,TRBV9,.,CASSLLAGVVNEQFF,TGTGCCAGCAGCCTTCTAGCGGGAGTTGTCAATGAGCAGTTCTTC
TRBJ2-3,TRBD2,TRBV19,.,CASSIDASGYHTDTQYF,TGTGCCAGTAGTATAGATGCTAGCGGGTATCACACAGATACGCAGTATTTT
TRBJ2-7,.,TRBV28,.,CASGKTYEQYF,TGTGCCAGCGGAAAGACTTACGAGCAGTACTTC
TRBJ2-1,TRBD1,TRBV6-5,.,CASSAGQGLYNEQFF,TGTGCCAGCAGTGCGGGACAGGGGCTGTACAATGAGCAGTTCTTC
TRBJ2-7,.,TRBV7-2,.,CASSPGWGRTYEQYF,TGTGCCAGCAGCCCCGGGTGGGGGCGAACCTACGAGCAGTACTTC
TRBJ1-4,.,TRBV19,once,CASSTSLGEKLFF,TGTGCCAGTAGTACGTCTTTGGGGGAAAAACTGTTTTTT
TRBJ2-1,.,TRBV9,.,CASSAWDSSISHEQFF,TGTGCCAGCAGCGCTTGGGACTCCTCGATTTCCCATGAGCAGTTCTTC
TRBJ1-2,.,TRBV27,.,CASSPGQVGYRGYTF,TGTGCCAGCAGTCCCGGACAAGTTGGATATAGGGGCTACACCTTC